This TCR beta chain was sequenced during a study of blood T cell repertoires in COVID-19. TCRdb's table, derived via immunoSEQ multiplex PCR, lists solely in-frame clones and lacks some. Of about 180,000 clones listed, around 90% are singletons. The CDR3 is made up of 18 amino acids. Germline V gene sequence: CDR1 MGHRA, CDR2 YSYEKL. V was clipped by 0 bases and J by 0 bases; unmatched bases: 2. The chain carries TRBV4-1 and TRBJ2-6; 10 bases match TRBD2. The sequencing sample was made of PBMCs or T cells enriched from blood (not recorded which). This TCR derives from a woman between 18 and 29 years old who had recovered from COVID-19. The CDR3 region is CASSQELAGTSGANVLTF. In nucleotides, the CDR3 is TGCGCCAGCAGCCAAGAACTAGCGGGGACCTCTGGGGCCAACGTCCTGACTTTC.